The 14 T cell receptor beta chains given below trace back to one sample, sequenced in a study of technical replicates of blood from a handful of donors. TCRdb's copy holds only in-frame clones and misses some; the assay was immunoSEQ multiplex PCR. In the table there are 80,000 to 95,000 clones, roughly 96% of which are singletons. The sample taken for sequencing was T cells isolated from PBMCs. All receptors come from a human donor in good health.

The chain recombines TRBV4-3 with TRBJ2-5; D not resolved. The CDR3 extends over 15 amino acids. Trimming took 0 bases from V and 5 from J, leaving 13 bases between them. Germline V gene data show CDR1 as LGHNA and CDR2 as YSLEER. The CDR3 DNA reads TGCGCCAGCAGCCAAGATGAAGGCAGGTGGGAGACCCAGTACTTC. This translates into CASSQDEGRWETQYF.

The CDR3 loop is CASSELGTRTYEQFF. Here the CDR3 DNA reads TGTGCCAGCAGTGAATTAGGGACTAGAACGTATGAGCAGTTCTTC. The rearrangement uses TRBV25-1 and TRBJ2-1, with TRBD2 identical over 8 bases. Germline CDR1 reads MGHDK; CDR2 reads SYGVNS. Trimming removed 1 base from V and 8 bases from J; junction bases left unmatched: 7. This CDR3 has 15 residues.

The chain links TRBV27 to TRBJ2-7, with 9 bases matching TRBD2. The CDR3 loop spans 14 amino acids. Germline V gene data show CDR1 as MNHEY and CDR2 as SMNVEV (reference sequence). With 5 bases clipped from V and 4 bases from J, the junction kept 6 bases outside the gene matches. The CDR3 DNA reads TGTGCCAGCAGTGCGGGACTAGCTATGTACGAGCAGTACTTC. This gives the protein CASSAGLAMYEQYF.

The rearrangement links TRBV9 to TRBJ2-5, with TRBD1 as a possible D gene (7 bases). There are 15 residues in the CDR3. V was trimmed by 2 bases and J by 2 bases, leaving 13 bases between them. Germline loops: CDR1 SGDLS, CDR2 YYNGEE. DNA for the CDR3: TGTGCCAGCAGCGTTCAGGGGGGTAGGCAAGAGACCCAGTACTTC. It yields the protein CASSVQGGRQETQYF. Full variable domain (rest looked up from reference TRBV9 and TRBJ2-5): DSGVTQTPKHLITATGQRVTLRCSPRSGDLSVYWYQQSLDQGLQFLIQYYNGEERAKGNILERFSAQQFPDLHSELNLSSLELGDSALYFCASSVQGGRQETQYFGPGTRLLVL.

CDR3 sequence: CASSLGGLALNTGELFF. The CDR3 DNA follows: TGTGCCAGCAGCTTAGGGGGACTAGCGTTGAACACCGGGGAGCTGTTTTTT. J is TRBJ2-2 and V is TRBV11-2; 10 bases are a match to TRBD2. The V segment lost 1 base and the J segment 1 base; nucleotides outside the gene matches: 3. CDR3 length equals 17 residues. CDR1 and CDR2 from the germline V gene are SGHAT and FQNNGV.

The chain joins TRBV4-1 to TRBJ2-7; TRBD1 matches 9 bases. From germline, CDR1 is MGHRA and CDR2 YSYEKL. The V segment lost 3 bases and the J segment 4 bases; nucleotides outside the gene matches: 4. This CDR3 spans 14 amino acids. CDR3: CASSQRTGDYEQYF. The CDR3 DNA is TGCGCCAGCAGCCAGAGGACAGGGGATTACGAGCAGTACTTC.

The rearrangement joins TRBV19 to TRBJ2-5; 8 bases agree with TRBD2. V dropped 4 bases and J dropped 4; count of bases not matched to a gene: 5. The CDR3 extends over 14 amino acids. Germline V CDR1 and CDR2: LNHDA, SQIVND (reference sequence). CDR3 residues: CASSNRLATETQYF. In nucleotides, the CDR3 is TGTGCCAGTAGTAATCGACTAGCGACAGAGACCCAGTACTTC.

The sample holds a few counts of this clone. The chain links TRBV13 to TRBJ2-7, with 9 bases aligning to TRBD1. Germline CDR1 PRHDT, CDR2 FYEKMQ (reference sequence). The CDR3 runs 14 residues. J gave up 7 bases and V 3 bases, and 7 bases lay outside the gene matches. CDR3 sequence reads: CASSLSQGANEQYF. CDR3 nucleotide sequence: TGTGCCAGCAGCTTGTCACAGGGGGCTAATGAGCAGTACTTC.

In nucleotides, the CDR3 is TGTGCCAGCAGCCCCCGGAACACTGAAGCTTTCTTT. Amino acids: CASSPRNTEAFF. The chain has TRBV5-4 and TRBJ1-1; D is undetermined. V lost 4 bases and J 1 base, leaving 5 bases between the germline ends. Germline V gene sequence: CDR1 SGHNT, CDR2 YYREEE (reference sequence). CDR3 length equals 12 residues.

The chain has TRBV6-5 and TRBJ1-2; D is unclear. CDR1 and CDR2 from the germline V gene are MNHEY and SVGAGI. The CDR3 is made up of 14 amino acids. Trimming stripped 7 bases from V and 0 bases from J, with 12 bases between. CDR3 bases: TGTGCCAGCACCAAAGCATCGACTAACTATGGCTACACCTTC. Encoded protein: CASTKASTNYGYTF.

This chain joins TRBV28 and TRBJ2-7, with 7 nucleotides matching TRBD1. Germline CDR1 is MDHEN and CDR2 is SYDVKM. The CDR3 is made up of 13 amino acids. V trimming: 10 bases; J trimming: 0 bases; junction bases outside the gene matches: 6. CDR3 protein: CATRDSSSYEQYF. CDR3 nucleotide sequence: TGTGCCACCAGGGACAGTAGCTCCTACGAGCAGTACTTC.

This CDR3 is CASSFSGSPYEQYF. CDR3 bases: TGTGCCAGCAGTTTTAGCGGGAGCCCTTACGAGCAGTACTTC. The V and J genes are TRBV28 and TRBJ2-7; 9 bases align to TRBD2. The CDR3 length is 14 residues. The germline V gene encodes CDR1 MDHEN and CDR2 SYDVKM. V lost 3 bases, J lost 4 bases, and 4 bases stayed unmatched.

This clone was seen just once. The chain carries TRBV11-3 and TRBJ2-7, with TRBD2 matching over 7 bases. This CDR3 spans 12 amino acids. Germline CDR1 is SGHNT and CDR2 is YENEEA. V lost 1 base to trimming and J lost 12 bases; unmatched junction nucleotides: 6. DNA of the CDR3: TGTGCCAGCAGCTTAGGGCGGGAGTCGGGGTACTTC. The encoded protein is CASSLGRESGYF.

V is TRBV7-2 and J is TRBJ2-7, with 9 bases lining up with TRBD1. V shed 8 bases and J 5 bases; nucleotides not matched to a gene: 7. Germline assignment: CDR1 SGHTA and CDR2 FQGNSA. The CDR3 length is 13 residues. Here the CDR3 DNA reads TGTGCCAGCTCAGGACAGGGGCTGAACGAGCAGTACTTC. Residues: CASSGQGLNEQYF.